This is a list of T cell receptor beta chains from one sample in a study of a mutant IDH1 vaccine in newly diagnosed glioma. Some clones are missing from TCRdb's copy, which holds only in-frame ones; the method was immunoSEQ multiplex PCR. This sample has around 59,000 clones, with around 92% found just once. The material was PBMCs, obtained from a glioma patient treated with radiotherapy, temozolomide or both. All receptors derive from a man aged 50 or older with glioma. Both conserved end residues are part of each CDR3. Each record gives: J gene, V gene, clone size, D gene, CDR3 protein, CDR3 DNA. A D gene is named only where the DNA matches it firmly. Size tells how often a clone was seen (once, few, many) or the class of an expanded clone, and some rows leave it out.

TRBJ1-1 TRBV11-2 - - CASSALPGNTEAFF TGTGCCAGCAGCGCCCTGCCAGGGAACACTGAAGCTTTCTTT
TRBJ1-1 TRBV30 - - CASLGGVNTEAFF TGTGCCTCCCTGGGGGGGGTGAACACTGAAGCTTTCTTT
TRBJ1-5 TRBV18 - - CASSPERYSNQPQHF TGTGCCAGCTCCCCAGAGCGGTATAGCAATCAGCCCCAGCATTTT
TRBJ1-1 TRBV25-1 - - CASRDTVNTEAFF TGTGCCAGCAGAGACACTGTGAACACTGAAGCTTTCTTT
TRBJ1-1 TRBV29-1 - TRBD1 CSVRQGMNTEAFF TGCAGTGTACGACAGGGGATGAACACTGAAGCTTTCTTT
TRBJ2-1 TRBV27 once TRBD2 CASSLLARDYKFF TGTGCCAGCAGTCTCCTCGCCCGGGACTATAAGTTCTTC
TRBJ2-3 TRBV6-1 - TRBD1 CASSGTGRTDTQYF TGTGCCAGCAGTGGGACAGGGAGGACAGATACGCAGTATTTT
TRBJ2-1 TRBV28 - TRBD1 CASSIDRGRKNEQFF TGTGCCAGCAGTATAGACAGGGGGCGCAAGAATGAGCAGTTCTTC
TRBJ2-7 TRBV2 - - CASMVAGVIAEQYF TGTGCCAGCATGGTCGCTGGGGTTATAGCGGAGCAGTACTTC
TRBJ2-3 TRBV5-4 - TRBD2 CASSLSSGPFGADTQYF TGTGCCAGCAGCTTGAGTAGCGGGCCTTTCGGGGCAGATACGCAGTATTTT
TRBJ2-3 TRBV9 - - CASSEGRSRTDTQYF TGTGCCAGCAGCGAGGGGAGGTCTAGGACAGATACGCAGTATTTT
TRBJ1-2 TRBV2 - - CASSEALGPNYGYTF TGTGCCAGCAGTGAAGCTCTTGGGCCTAACTATGGCTACACCTTC
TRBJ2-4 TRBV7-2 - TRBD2 CASSEGLAGDKNIQYF TGTGCCAGCAGCGAGGGACTAGCGGGCGACAAAAACATTCAGTACTTC